This T cell receptor beta chain was captured in a study of blood T cell repertoires in COVID-19. The CDR3 contains 13 residues. Germline lookup yields CDR1 LNHDA and CDR2 SQIVND (reference sequence). V was clipped by 2 bases and J by 7 bases, with 11 bases between them. Only in-frame clones appear in the TCRdb table, and some are missing; sequencing was by immunoSEQ multiplex PCR. The data hold 200,000 to 250,000 clones, with approximately 78% observed a single time. The chain combines TRBV19 with TRBJ1-2; weak D call: TRBD1 (5 bases). This sequence was found in a woman in her 40s with acute or convalescent COVID-19. Sequenced: peripheral blood. CDR3 residues: CASSISRVGGYTF. The CDR3 DNA follows: TGTGCCAGTAGTATATCCAGGGTTGGTGGCTACACCTTC.